Presented here are 28 T cell receptor beta chains from one specimen sequenced in a study of blood T cell repertoires in COVID-19. Clones were read by immunoSEQ multiplex PCR, and TCRdb kept only the in-frame ones, dropping some. The sample yields some 120,000 clones, around nine tenths seen once. Sequences were obtained from peripheral blood. These receptors came from a woman older than 75 with acute or convalescent COVID-19.

The chain recombines TRBV6-5 with TRBJ2-5, with D maybe TRBD2 (5 bases). There are 12 residues in the CDR3. Germline V CDR1 and CDR2: MNHEY, SVGAGI. Trimming shortened V by 6 bases and J by 5 bases, and 10 bases separated the two germline ends. In DNA form, the CDR3 reads TGTGCCAGCAGGGCTAGCTGGGAGACCCAGTACTTC. This encodes CASRASWETQYF.

This chain joins TRBV21-1 and TRBJ2-7; TRBD1 is the table's D call and was not checked against the DNA. TRBV21-1 is classified as a pseudogene. This CDR3 spans 18 amino acids. CDR3 in DNA: TGTGCCAGCAGCAAAAAGGGACAGCCAAACGGCCTTTACTACGAGCAGTACTTC. It codes for CASSKKGQPNGLYYEQYF.

The chain carries TRBV2 and TRBJ1-1; perhaps TRBD1 as D (5 bases). This CDR3 region has 13 residues. Germline V gene sequence: CDR1 SNHLY, CDR2 FYNNEI. The ends were cut back, 7 bases at V and 4 bases at J, with 13 bases in the middle. The CDR3 sequence is CASTVGGSTEAFF. The CDR3 bases are TGTGCCAGCACCGTCGGGGGTTCCACTGAAGCTTTCTTT.

For the CDR3, the DNA is TGTGCCAGCAGTTTATTCGCGGCGGGGGCTAGCACAGATACGCAGTATTTT. Translated: CASSLFAAGASTDTQYF. The chain carries TRBV27 and TRBJ2-3; D is possibly TRBD2 (7 bases). V lost 1 base to trimming and J lost 0 bases, with 14 bases between them. Germline values: CDR1 MNHEY, CDR2 SMNVEV (reference sequence). The CDR3 loop spans 17 amino acids.

The V and J genes are TRBV7-6 and TRBJ2-5; weak D call: TRBD2 (7 bases). Germline CDR1 SGHVS, CDR2 FNYEAQ. The CDR3 has 17 amino acids. Between the trimmed V and J ends, which lost 0 bases and 1 base, there was a span of 15 bases. CDR3 bases: TGTGCCAGCAGCTTAGCGCTGGGGGGGGCTCTCCAAGAGACCCAGTACTTC. Translating it yields CASSLALGGALQETQYF.

V usage is TRBV4-1 and J usage is TRBJ1-3; D is unclear. Looked up from germline, CDR1 is MGHRA and CDR2 is YSYEKL. This CDR3 is 15 amino acids long. The V end lost 0 bases, the J end lost 0 bases, and 6 bases lay between the germline ends. For the CDR3, the DNA is TGCGCCAGCAGCCAAGATTCCCTCTCTGGAAACACCATATATTTT. Its protein product is CASSQDSLSGNTIYF.

The V gene is TRBV19, the J gene TRBJ2-1; D is perhaps TRBD2 (7 bases). Per the germline V gene, CDR1 is LNHDA and CDR2 is SQIVND (reference sequence). Trimming pared 5 bases from V and 7 bases from J, leaving 12 bases between. The CDR3 is 13 residues long. The CDR3 sequence is CASSVGGGNEQFF. The DNA for the CDR3 is TGTGCCAGTAGTGTGGGAGGGGGGAATGAGCAGTTCTTC.

This chain joins TRBV5-4 and TRBJ1-4, with 12 nucleotides matching TRBD1. The CDR3 is 16 amino acids. CDR1 SGHNT and CDR2 YYREEE come from the germline V gene (reference sequence). The V and J ends lost 0 bases and 12 bases, in that order; junction bases with no gene match: 9. CDR3 nucleotides: TGTGCCAGCAGCTTGGACCCCGGGACAGGGGGCGCCGAACTGTTTTTT. The encoded protein is CASSLDPGTGGAELFF.

Concerning this clone itself: Other DNA sequences within the sample encode an identical CDR3. V is TRBV9 and J is TRBJ1-1; unclear D gene. The germline V and J ends were trimmed by 0 bases and 0 bases, with 9 bases remaining between them. The CDR3 loop spans 15 amino acids. Germline V gene sequence: CDR1 SGDLS, CDR2 YYNGEE. CDR3 region: CASSVGGDLNTEAFF. CDR3 sequence (DNA): TGTGCCAGCAGCGTAGGAGGAGATCTGAACACTGAAGCTTTCTTT.

J is TRBJ2-3 and V is TRBV9; TRBD1 matches 9 bases. The CDR3 has 17 residues. The junction had 9 bases not matched to a gene; V was cut back by 0 bases and J by 4 bases. CDR1 and CDR2 from the germline V gene are SGDLS and YYNGEE. The CDR3 reads CASSVAVTGGEADTQYF. CDR3 DNA sequence: TGTGCCAGCAGCGTAGCTGTTACAGGGGGCGAGGCAGATACGCAGTATTTT.

The chain couples TRBV6-1 to TRBJ1-2, with a tentative D call TRBD1 (6 bases). Germline V lookup: CDR1 MNHNS, CDR2 SASEGT. Deletions cut 2 bases from V and 5 bases from J, with 12 bases between. This CDR3 has 14 amino acids. The CDR3 protein is CASSERHREYGYTF. The CDR3 bases are TGTGCCAGCAGTGAACGTCACAGGGAATATGGCTACACCTTC.

The chain uses TRBV7-3 and TRBJ2-5; unclear D gene. The ends were cut back, 3 bases at V and 7 bases at J, with 12 bases in the middle. The germline V gene encodes CDR1 SGHTA and CDR2 FQGTGA. CDR3 length: 13 amino acids. The CDR3 region is CASSFYVGWTQYF. The CDR3, as DNA: TGTGCCAGCAGCTTTTACGTGGGCTGGACCCAGTACTTC.

The chain joins TRBV4-2 to TRBJ1-2; 7 bases align to TRBD1. CDR1 LGHNA and CDR2 YNFKEQ come from the germline V gene. This CDR3 spans 15 amino acids. Unmatched junction bases numbered 7, after V lost 5 bases and J lost 1 base. In nucleotides, the CDR3 is TGTGCCAGCAGCGCACGGGACAGAAATAACTATGGCTACACCTTC. Translation gives CASSARDRNNYGYTF.

By sample fraction, this clone is medium-sized. This chain uses TRBV5-1 with TRBJ1-3; 7 bases are a match to TRBD1. J gave up 0 bases and V 3 bases, and 6 bases lay outside the gene matches. CDR1 is SGHRS, CDR2 YFSETQ, per germline. The CDR3 has 16 residues. CDR3 residues: CASSSFTGDSGNTIYF. Written as DNA, the CDR3 is TGCGCCAGCAGCTCTTTTACAGGGGACTCTGGAAACACCATATATTTT.

This chain connects TRBV7-8 to TRBJ1-2; D is unclear. In germline, CDR1 is SGHVS, CDR2 FQNEAQ. The CDR3 runs 14 residues. Trimming shortened V by 1 base and J by 3 bases, and 9 bases separated the two germline ends. CDR3 residues: CASSLDQVDYGYTF. The DNA for the CDR3 is TGTGCCAGCAGCTTAGACCAGGTGGACTATGGCTACACCTTC.

The chain uses TRBV29-1 and TRBJ2-7; TRBD2 agrees at 7 bases. The length of the CDR3 is 11 residues. J gave up 4 bases and V 4 bases, and 1 base lay outside the gene matches. Looked up from germline, CDR1 is SQVTM and CDR2 is ANQGSEA. In nucleotides, the CDR3 is TGCAGCGTTGGGGGGGGTTACGAGCAGTACTTC. Translating it yields CSVGGGYEQYF.

This clone was found once. The junction departs from germline at one end; a sequencing error may be responsible. The chain's CDR3 is CASSYSSVAGSF. The CDR3, as DNA: TGTGCCAGCAGTTACTCCTCCGTGGCAGGTTCTTTC. The rearrangement links TRBV6-6 to TRBJ1-2; D call uncertain. CDR1 MNHNY and CDR2 SVGAGI come from the germline V gene (reference sequence). This CDR3 is 12 amino acids long.

J is TRBJ2-1 and V is TRBV24-1; D is uncertain. This CDR3 has 13 residues. V lost 0 bases and J lost 12, with 11 bases in between. CDR1 is KGHDR and CDR2 is SFDVKD in the germline V gene. CDR3 sequence: CATSDLSYAGQFF. The CDR3 nucleotides read TGTGCCACCAGTGATTTGTCCTACGCCGGGCAGTTCTTC.

V and J are TRBV7-8 and TRBJ2-1; TRBD1 agrees at 8 bases. CDR1 is SGHVS and CDR2 is FQNEAQ in the germline V gene. Trimming took 4 bases from V and 2 from J; bases not matched to a gene: 4. The CDR3 length is 15 residues. CDR3 in amino acids: CASSSDRGAYNEQFF. CDR3 nucleotides: TGTGCCAGCAGCTCTGACAGGGGAGCCTACAATGAGCAGTTCTTC.

A few counts support this clone. At the DNA level, this CDR3 is encoded by other sequences in the same sample as well. The CDR3 loop is CASSLGGRSTDTQYF. Here the CDR3 DNA reads TGCGCCAGCAGCTTGGGTGGCAGAAGCACAGATACGCAGTATTTT. The chain couples TRBV5-1 to TRBJ2-3; D unresolved. Looked up from germline, CDR1 is SGHRS and CDR2 is YFSETQ. V dropped 0 bases and J dropped 0 bases, with 8 bases sitting between them. This CDR3 has 15 residues.

The rearrangement uses TRBV4-2 and TRBJ2-7; perhaps TRBD2 as D (5 bases). In germline, CDR1 is LGHNA, CDR2 YNFKEQ. CDR3 length equals 14 residues. The ends were cut back, 3 bases at V and 2 bases at J, with 11 bases in the middle. CDR3 sequence (DNA): TGTGCCAGCAGCCAGCTTGGAGGTGCCTACGAGCAGTACTTC. This sequence encodes CASSQLGGAYEQYF.

The chain joins TRBV25-1 to TRBJ2-1; 8 bases fit TRBD2. The J segment lost 0 bases and the V segment lost 4 bases, leaving 2 bases of the junction unmatched. This CDR3 spans 15 amino acids. Per the germline V gene, CDR1 is MGHDK and CDR2 is SYGVNS. The CDR3: CASSVSGNSYNEQFF. The CDR3 DNA reads as TGTGCCAGCAGTGTTAGCGGGAACTCCTACAATGAGCAGTTCTTC.

The chain recombines TRBV19 with TRBJ2-5; 10 bases match TRBD1. The germline gives CDR1 LNHDA, CDR2 SQIVND (reference sequence). The ends lost 4 bases at V and 6 bases at J; junction bases unmatched: 2. The length of the CDR3 is 13 residues. CDR3 protein: CASSRGQGQTQYF. CDR3 nucleotides: TGTGCCAGTAGTAGGGGACAGGGGCAGACCCAGTACTTC.

This chain uses TRBV3-1 (or the pseudogene TRBV3-2) with TRBJ1-4, with unresolved D. CDR1 and CDR2 from the germline V gene are LGHDT and YNNKEL (reference sequence). Trimming left V 4 bases short and J 3 bases short, with 18 bases between. CDR3 length: 17 residues. CDR3 amino acids: CASSRGLSGEANEKLFF. CDR3 coding DNA: TGTGCCAGCAGCCGCGGGTTATCTGGGGAGGCTAATGAAAAACTGTTTTTT.

The chain recombines TRBV6-5 with TRBJ2-1, with D possibly matching TRBD1 (6 bases). Germline V CDR1 and CDR2: MNHEY, SVGAGI. Trimming took off 6 bases at V and 11 bases at J, with 23 bases between the two ends. This CDR3 spans 15 amino acids. CDR3 sequence (DNA): TGTGCCAGCAGGCCCCCAGGGGCCCGAGACAGAAAGCAGTTCTTC. Translation gives CASRPPGARDRKQFF.

The rearrangement uses TRBV28 and TRBJ1-5; D might be TRBD1 (6 bases). This CDR3 has 16 amino acids. Trimming cost V 3 bases and J 0 bases, with 12 bases left between them. Germline V CDR1 and CDR2: MDHEN, SYDVKM. The DNA for the CDR3 is TGTGCCAGCAGTTTCCGGACAGCGAGTAGCAATCAGCCCCAGCATTTT. It encodes CASSFRTASSNQPQHF.

The rearrangement joins TRBV5-1 to TRBJ2-2; D is possibly TRBD2 (5 bases). The V end lost 0 bases, the J end lost 4 bases, and 10 bases lay between the germline ends. From germline, CDR1 is SGHRS and CDR2 YFSETQ. The CDR3 sequence is 15 residues long. The CDR3 DNA follows: TGCGCCAGCAGCTTGGTAGAGGCGGGCACCGGGGAGCTGTTTTTT. Its translation: CASSLVEAGTGELFF.

The chain couples TRBV28 to TRBJ2-7, with D unclear. Per the germline V gene, CDR1 is MDHEN and CDR2 is SYDVKM. The CDR3 is made up of 13 amino acids. V was shortened by 7 bases and J by 0 bases, with 10 bases between the two germline ends. CDR3 loop: CASKRSGSYEQYF. The DNA of the CDR3 is TGTGCCAGCAAGAGGAGTGGCTCCTACGAGCAGTACTTC.